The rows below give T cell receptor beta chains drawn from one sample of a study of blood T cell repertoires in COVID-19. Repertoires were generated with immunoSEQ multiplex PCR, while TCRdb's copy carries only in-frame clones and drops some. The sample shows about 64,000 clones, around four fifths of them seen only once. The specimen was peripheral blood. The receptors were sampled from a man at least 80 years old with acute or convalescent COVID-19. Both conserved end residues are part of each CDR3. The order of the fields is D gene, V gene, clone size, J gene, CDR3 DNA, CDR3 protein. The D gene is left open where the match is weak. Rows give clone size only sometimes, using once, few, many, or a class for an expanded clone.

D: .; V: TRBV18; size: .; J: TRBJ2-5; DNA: TGTGCCAGCTCACCGGATACAGCGGCCCAGTACTTC; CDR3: CASSPDTAAQYF
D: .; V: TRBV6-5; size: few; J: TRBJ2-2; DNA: TGTGCCAGCAGGCCCAACCAAGGAGTAGGCGGGGAGCTGTTTTTT; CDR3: CASRPNQGVGGELFF
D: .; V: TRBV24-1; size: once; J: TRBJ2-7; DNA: TGTGCCACCAGTGGCGGGGCTACCTACGAGCAGTACTTC; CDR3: CATSGGATYEQYF
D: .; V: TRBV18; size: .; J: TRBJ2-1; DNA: TGTGCCAGCTCACCCCGGACTACAGCCGAGCAGTTCTTC; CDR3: CASSPRTTAEQFF
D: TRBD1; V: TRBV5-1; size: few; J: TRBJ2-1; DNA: TGCGCCAGCAGCACGGGACAGGGGGCCCTGTATGAGCAGTTCTTC; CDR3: CASSTGQGALYEQFF
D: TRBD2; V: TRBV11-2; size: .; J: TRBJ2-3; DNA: TGTGCCAGCAGCTTAACGGGAGGGCCCGATACGCAGTATTTT; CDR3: CASSLTGGPDTQYF
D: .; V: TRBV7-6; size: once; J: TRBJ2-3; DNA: TGTGCCAGCAGCCCTCAGGGCGGTGATAGCACAGATACGCAGTATTTT; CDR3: CASSPQGGDSTDTQYF
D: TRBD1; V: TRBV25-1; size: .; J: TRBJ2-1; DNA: TGTGCCAGCAGCGCAGGGGGCGCCGGGTTCTTC; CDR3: CASSAGGAGFF
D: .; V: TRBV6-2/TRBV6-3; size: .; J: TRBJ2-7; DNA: TGTGCCAGCAGTTACCGAGGGGGTAACGAGCAGTACTTC; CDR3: CASSYRGGNEQYF
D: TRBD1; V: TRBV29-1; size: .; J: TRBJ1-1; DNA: TGCAGCGTTGAAGATACGACCCCAGGGACAGTAGCTTTCTTT; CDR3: CSVEDTTPGTVAFF
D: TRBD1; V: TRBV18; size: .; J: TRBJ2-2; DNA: TGTGCCAGCTCACCGGAGGCCGGGACAGGGACCGGGGAGCTGTTTTTT; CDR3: CASSPEAGTGTGELFF
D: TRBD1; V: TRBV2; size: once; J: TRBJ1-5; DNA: TGTGCCAGCAGTGCGGCCAGGGGGCCCAATCAGCCCCAGCATTTT; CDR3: CASSAARGPNQPQHF
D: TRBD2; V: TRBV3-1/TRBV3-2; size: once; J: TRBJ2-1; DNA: TGTGCCAGCAGCGACCTAGCGGCCAGCTCCTACAATGAGCAGTTCTTC; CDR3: CASSDLAASSYNEQFF
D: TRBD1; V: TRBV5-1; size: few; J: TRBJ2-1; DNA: TGCGCCAGCAGCTCTCCGAGGACAGGGTTTGCCAATGAGCAGTTCTTC; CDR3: CASSSPRTGFANEQFF